The entry that follows covers one T cell receptor beta chain sequence. As yet, its antigen is unknown. This sample is drawn from a study of memory CD4+ T cells and cytomegalovirus serostatus. Study-level points and caveats: Suggested: most of the CMV-linked TCR signature lies in CD4+ memory cells.

The table came from immunoSEQ multiplex PCR; TCRdb's copy has only in-frame clones and leaves some out. The table includes fewer than 40,000 clones, around 79% detected once. The sort gate was single viable CD3+CD4+CD8-CD45RO+ cells for memory CD4+ T cells. Per the germline V gene, CDR1 is SGHTA and CDR2 is FQGTGA. The CDR3 totals 13 residues. The germline V and J ends were trimmed by 5 bases and 0 bases, with 7 bases remaining between them. The chain links TRBV7-3 to TRBJ1-1; D gene uncertain. The source is an adult in good health and CMV-seropositive. The sample consisted of memory CD4+ T cells from blood. Here the CDR3 reads CASSSQMNTEAFF. CDR3 nucleotide sequence: TGTGCCAGCAGCAGCCAGATGAACACTGAAGCTTTCTTT. Full variable domain (remainder filled in from reference TRBV7-3 and TRBJ1-1): GAGVSQTPSNKVTEKGKYVELRCDPISGHTALYWYRQSLGQGPEFLIYFQGTGAADDSGLPNDRFFAVRPEGSVSTLKIQRTERGDSAVYLCASSSQMNTEAFFGQGTRLTVV.